This T cell receptor (beta chain) is from a study of blood T cell repertoires in COVID-19. Study processing details: Researchers report that nucleated cell counts were estimated from reference gene primer amplification. Method: immunoSEQ multiplex PCR; TCRdb's copy keeps in-frame clones and lacks some. V and J calls plus clone size are reproduced from that table; the DNA served to infer D and trimming. Among about 480,000 clones, 85% to 90% were seen once, and the ten largest hold about 1%. Germline CDR1 is MNHNS and CDR2 is SASEGT. Between the trimmed V and J ends, which lost 1 base and 0 bases, there was a span of 4 bases. The CDR3 runs 14 residues.

The receptor was isolated from a man aged 18 to 29 with COVID-19, enrolled during active disease. The material sequenced was peripheral blood. This chain links TRBV6-1 with TRBJ1-3; D remains ambiguous. The CDR3 bases are TGTGCCAGCAGTGAAGACGGCTCTGGAAACACCATATATTTT. The encoded protein is CASSEDGSGNTIYF.